This TCR beta chain was sequenced in a study of OX40 agonist ivuxolimab in advanced cancers. About the study as a whole: Ivuxolimab, which targeted the costimulatory receptor OX40 (CD134), was an agonistic, fully human IgG2 monoclonal antibody. Intravenous ivuxolimab was administered to patients every 2 weeks at six dose levels: 0.01, 0.1, 0.3, 1.5, 3 and 10 mg/kg. Of the approximately 53 patients in dose escalation, some 20 had hepatocellular carcinoma, roughly 15 had melanoma, 9 had renal cell carcinoma and 9 had head and neck cancer. In the dose-escalation cohort, around four fifths of patients were male, and the mean age was around 60 years with a range of about 23 to 79. Prior anti-PD-1, anti-PD-L1 or anti-CTLA-4 therapy was permitted, and checkpoint inhibitors had been received by 30% to 40% of dose-escalation patients. Partial responses were achieved by three dose-escalation patients, of whom one had hepatocellular carcinoma and two had cutaneous melanoma. The point of sequencing TCRbeta in the periphery was to test whether ivuxolimab changed TCR sequence diversity and drove clonal T-cell expansion. The paper reports the monotherapy dose-escalation portion (N = 52 patients) of the phase I ivuxolimab trial. Paper-wide results and their limitations: Which antigens the clonally expanded peripheral T cells were specific for was not determined. After ivuxolimab, expanded clones were on average more numerous among CD8+ T cells than among CD4+ T cells. At doses of 0.1 to 3.0 mg/kg, clonal expansion of both CD4+ and CD8+ T cells in blood was seen between baseline and week 6. In partial responders in the 0.1-3.0 mg/kg groups, normalized peripheral clonal expansion was found to be among the lowest, especially among CD8+ T cells. Low levels of normalized T-cell clonal expansion were also seen in some patients who did not respond.

The trial excluded patients who had a history of autoimmune disease or who were on systemic immunosuppression. Peripheral blood for TCR sequencing was collected from all dose cohorts at baseline, on cycle 4 day 1, and on cycle 7 day 1. The samples were taken from a phase I, first-in-human, multicenter, open-label dose-escalation trial of ivuxolimab. Adults with locally advanced or metastatic melanoma, renal cell, hepatocellular, or head and neck squamous cell carcinoma were enrolled in the trial. CD4+ and CD8+ T cells were sorted separately from peripheral blood before TCR sequencing. Turning to this clone: The clone's antigen remains unknown. The record has no base qualities; no much larger clone is one base away.

For sequencing of the TCRbeta CDR3 region, genomic DNA was extracted from the sorted cells. The immunoSEQ Assay was used for sequencing of TCRbeta CDR3 regions. Not all clones reach the TCRdb copy of this immuneACCESS table, which keeps in-frame sequences only. Checked studies attribute under half of the gap to unresolved V genes and leave the rest unexplained. Here the sample has some 70,000 clones; 70% to 85% occur a single time. More than 0.95% of the sample rests with the top ten. This sample comprised CD4+ or CD8+ T cells sorted from blood, obtained in a trial of the OX40 agonist ivuxolimab. The sequence was obtained from an adult with an advanced solid tumor such as melanoma, head and neck, liver or kidney cancer.

For the CDR3, the sequence is CASSAPGDHNEQFF. The DNA sequence is as follows: TGTGCCAGCAGCGCTCCAGGGGACCACAATGAGCAGTTCTTC. The chain was built from TRBV5-5 and TRBJ2-1, and TRBD1 may be the D gene, going by 6 matching bases. V and J are truncated by 4 bases and 5 bases respectively, leaving an intervening sequence of 13 bases. There are 14 amino acids in the CDR3, from cysteine to phenylalanine inclusive. Only the CDR3 portion is preserved as DNA: 42 bases, with reading frame beginning at the first base. The germline V gene encodes CDR1 SGHKS and CDR2 YYEKEE (reference sequence).